This TCR beta chain was profiled in a study of CD8+ T cells in alopecia areata. This clone was counted a single time. The antigen remains unidentified. This CDR3 is built from 13 residues. V dropped 6 bases and J dropped 8; count of bases not matched to a gene: 8. Looked up from germline, CDR1 is MDHEN and CDR2 is SYDVKM. Study findings and constraints: While patients received tofacitinib, many expanded lesional clones remained present in scalp and blood.

Treatment here: oral pan-JAK inhibitor, 5-10 mg twice daily. cDNA serving as the sequencing template came from extracted, reverse transcribed RNA. Profiling relied on immunoSEQ multiplex PCR, and the TCRdb table lists in-frame clones only, not all of them. The sample includes around 100,000 clones, about 40% of them seen just once. The V call is TRBV28, the J call TRBJ1-2; 8 bases agree with TRBD1. This TCR came from a human donor with alopecia areata. Sequencing used CD8+ T cells sorted from blood, obtained at week 24, from a patient treated with tofacitinib. CDR3 bases: TGTGCCAGCAGCCCGGGACAGGCAGGCGGCTACACCTTC. Protein: CASSPGQAGGYTF.